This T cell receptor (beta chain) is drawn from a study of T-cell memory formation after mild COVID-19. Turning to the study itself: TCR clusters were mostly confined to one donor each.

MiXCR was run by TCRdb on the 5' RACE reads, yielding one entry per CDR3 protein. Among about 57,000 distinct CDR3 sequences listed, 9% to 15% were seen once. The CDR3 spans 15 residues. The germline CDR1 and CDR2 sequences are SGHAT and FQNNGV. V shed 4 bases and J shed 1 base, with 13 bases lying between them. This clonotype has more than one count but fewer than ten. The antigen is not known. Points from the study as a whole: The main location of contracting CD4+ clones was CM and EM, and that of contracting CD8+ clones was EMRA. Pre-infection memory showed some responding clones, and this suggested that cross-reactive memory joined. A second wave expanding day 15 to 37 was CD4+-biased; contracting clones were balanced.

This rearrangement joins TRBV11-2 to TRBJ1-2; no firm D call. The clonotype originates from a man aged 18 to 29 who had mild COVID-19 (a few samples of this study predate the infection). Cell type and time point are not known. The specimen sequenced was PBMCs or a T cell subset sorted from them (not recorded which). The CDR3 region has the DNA TGTGCCAGCAGCTCCGACCGACGGGATAACTATGGCTACACCTTC. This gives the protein CASSSDRRDNYGYTF. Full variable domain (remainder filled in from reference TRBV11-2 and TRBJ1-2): EAGVAQSPRYKIIEKRQSVAFWCNPISGHATLYWYQQILGQGPKLLIQFQNNGVVDDSQLPKDRFSAERLKGVDSTLKIQPAKLEDSAVYLCASSSDRRDNYGYTFGSGTRLTVV.